This record looks at one TCR beta chain sequence and its context. What it recognizes is unknown. The CDR3 is 13 amino acids. Germline V gene sequence: CDR1 SGHDT, CDR2 YYEEEE. V lost 4 bases, J lost 10 bases, and 15 bases lay in between. The data belong to a study of T cells after yellow fever vaccination. Overall study results and limits: Across the CD4 and CD8 compartments, a small share of clonotypes was present in both.

It was through 5'RACE template switching that TCR cDNA was made, with a universal primer site and UMIs added. TCRdb passed the 5' RACE reads through MiXCR, listing each CDR3 protein once. The data hold around 610,000 distinct CDR3 sequences, with less than 15% observed a single time. The rearrangement uses TRBV5-6 and TRBJ2-1; tentative D call: TRBD2 (6 bases). The sequencing used PBMCs, collected on the day of the yellow fever booster vaccination. The source of this sequence is a man aged 25-40 years who received the YFV17D yellow fever vaccine. The CDR3 DNA is TGTGCCAGCAGCCTACAAAGAGGAGGGGAGCAGTTCTTC. This codes for CASSLQRGGEQFF.